Following are 8 T cell receptor beta chains from one sample sequenced in a study of PD-1 blockade in mismatch repair-deficient tumors. Libraries were prepared by immunoSEQ multiplex PCR; TCRdb keeps only in-frame clonotypes and omits some of them. This sample has 35,000 or so clones, with 70% to 90% found just once. The sample was peripheral blood, taken roughly 76 weeks after starting pembrolizumab. The receptor set was obtained from an adult with mismatch repair-deficient cancer.

This chain links TRBV27 with TRBJ2-7; 10 bases are a match to TRBD1. The junction had 9 bases not matched to a gene; V was cut back by 3 bases and J by 4 bases. Germline CDR1 is MNHEY and CDR2 is SMNVEV (reference sequence). The CDR3 runs 16 residues. As DNA, the CDR3 is TGTGCCAGCAGTTTCTATACCGGGACAGGGGTTTACGAGCAGTACTTC. Translating gives CASSFYTGTGVYEQYF.

The chain uses TRBV27 and TRBJ2-3; D uncertain. Per the germline V gene, CDR1 is MNHEY and CDR2 is SMNVEV (reference sequence). V shed 2 bases and J shed 6 bases, with 18 bases lying between them. This CDR3 has 16 amino acids. The CDR3 loop is CASSLRQEPTADTQYF. CDR3 DNA: TGTGCCAGCAGTTTACGGCAAGAACCCACGGCCGATACGCAGTATTTT.

This clone was found once. The chain couples TRBV5-1 to TRBJ2-1, with D possibly TRBD2 on 6 matching bases. Germline assignment: CDR1 SGHRS and CDR2 YFSETQ. The CDR3 is 15 amino acids. Trimming shortened V by 0 bases and J by 0 bases, and 7 bases separated the two germline ends. The CDR3 here is CASSLGGNSYNEQFF. For the CDR3, the DNA is TGCGCCAGCAGCTTGGGCGGGAACTCCTACAATGAGCAGTTCTTC.

The chain has TRBV9 and TRBJ2-3; 9 nucleotides agree with TRBD2. Trimming took 0 bases from V and 4 from J; bases not matched to a gene: 18. This CDR3 has 20 amino acids. Germline V gives CDR1 SGDLS, CDR2 YYNGEE. CDR3 in amino acids: CASSVVGEKGSGSSPDTQYF. CDR3 in DNA: TGTGCCAGCAGCGTAGTTGGGGAAAAGGGTAGCGGGAGCTCTCCAGATACGCAGTATTTT. Using reference TRBV9 and TRBJ2-3 for the parts outside the CDR3, the full variable domain is DSGVTQTPKHLITATGQRVTLRCSPRSGDLSVYWYQQSLDQGLQFLIQYYNGEERAKGNILERFSAQQFPDLHSELNLSSLELGDSALYFCASSVVGEKGSGSSPDTQYFGPGTRLTVL.

The table lists this clone with a count of one. V gene TRBV18 combines with J gene TRBJ1-1, with 7 bases that match TRBD1. Germline trimming cut 3 bases from V and 7 bases from J; bases unmatched to any gene: 11. The CDR3 has 15 residues. Germline values: CDR1 KGHSH, CDR2 LQKENI. The CDR3 DNA reads as TGTGCCAGCTCACCTACCGATGGGACAGTAGATGAAGCTTTCTTT. The encoded protein is CASSPTDGTVDEAFF. The complete variable domain, with remaining parts taken from reference TRBV18 and TRBJ1-1, reads NAGVMQNPRHLVRRRGQEARLRCSPMKGHSHVYWYRQLPEEGLKFMVYLQKENIIDESGMPKERFSAEFPKEGPSILRIQQVVRGDSAAYFCASSPTDGTVDEAFFGQGTRLTVV.

This sequence joins TRBV6-5 and TRBJ1-4; no firm D call. CDR3 size: 12 residues. The V end lost 7 bases, the J end lost 8 bases, and 11 bases lay between the germline ends. CDR1 and CDR2 from the germline V gene are MNHEY and SVGAGI. The CDR3 coding sequence is TGTGCCAGCACATCCTTCGGCGAAAAACTGTTTTTT. This translates into CASTSFGEKLFF.

This sequence joins TRBV7-9 and TRBJ2-5, with TRBD1 as a possible D gene (6 bases). The germline CDR1 and CDR2 sequences are SEHNR and FQNEAQ (reference sequence). Deletions cut 0 bases from V and 7 bases from J, with 6 bases between. CDR3 length: 12 residues. The CDR3 protein is CASSLAGGTQYF. The DNA for the CDR3 is TGTGCCAGCAGCTTAGCAGGGGGGACCCAGTACTTC. Looking up the rest from reference TRBV7-9 and TRBJ2-5 gives the full variable domain: DTGVSQNPRHKITKRGQNVTFRCDPISEHNRLYWYRQTLGQGPEFLTYFQNEAQLEKSRLLSDRFSAERPKGSFSTLEIQRTEQGDSAMYLCASSLAGGTQYFGPGTRLLVL.

The genes are TRBV11-2 and TRBJ2-7; D is ambiguous. The germline V and J ends were trimmed by 2 bases and 0 bases, with 14 bases remaining between them. This CDR3 is built from 16 residues. Per germline, CDR1 SGHAT and CDR2 FQNNGV. CDR3 sequence: CASSLSYEDSSYEQYF. Here the CDR3 DNA reads TGTGCCAGCAGCTTATCCTACGAAGATAGCTCCTACGAGCAGTACTTC.